This T cell receptor beta chain was captured by sequencing in a study of graft-versus-host responses after intestinal transplantation. Study context: Recipients had transplants, and these were multivisceral, liver-intestinal, or isolated intestinal. Anti-thymocyte globulin was used for induction in all recipients, who then took tacrolimus and steroids for approximately 3 years.

Worth noting for this clone: What it binds is unknown.

Whole-study findings and limits: The authors found GvH clones in recipient marrow, some appearing first in ileum or blood.

CDR3 length: 14 residues. V trimming: 5 bases; J trimming: 4 bases; junction bases outside the gene matches: 2. Per the germline V gene, CDR1 is SGHTA and CDR2 is FQGNSA. Measured with immunoSEQ multiplex PCR; TCRdb has only the in-frame clones, and not every one. The sample includes tens of thousands of clones, 90% to 95% of them seen just once. Sequenced material: unstimulated CD8+ T cells sorted from spleen or lymph node cells, taken before intestinal transplant. The origin of this receptor is a human donor who received an intestinal transplant. The chain recombines TRBV7-2 with TRBJ2-7, with 13 nucleotides matching TRBD2. The CDR3 nucleotides read TGTGCCAGCAGCACTAGCGGGGGGGCTTACGAGCAGTACTTC. As protein: CASSTSGGAYEQYF.